This is a list of T cell receptor beta chains from one sample in a study of OX40 agonist ivuxolimab in advanced cancers. Generated by immunoSEQ multiplex PCR, the TCRdb table keeps only in-frame clones and is missing some. The sample contains 95,000 to 150,000 clones, 93% of which appear only once. The sequenced sample was CD4+ or CD8+ T cells sorted from blood, obtained in a trial of the OX40 agonist ivuxolimab. These receptors were obtained from an adult with an advanced solid tumor such as melanoma, head and neck, liver or kidney cancer. Each CDR3 is given with its conserved first and last residue. Fields, in order: J gene, clone size, D gene, V gene, CDR3 DNA, CDR3 protein. D genes are given only for firm matches. Clone size is not always given. Where it is, it says once, few, many or a class for expanded clones.

>TRBJ2-7|once|TRBD1|TRBV6-5
TGTGCCAGCAAACTCGGCGGGACAGGGCTCTACGAGCAGTACTTC
CASKLGGTGLYEQYF
>TRBJ1-2|NA|NA|TRBV5-6
TGTGCCAGCAGCGAGGACAGCACTACGTATGGCTACACCTTC
CASSEDSTTYGYTF
>TRBJ1-2|NA|NA|TRBV6-6
TGTGCCAGCAGTTCCGAGGACACTCGTAACTATGGCTACACCTTC
CASSSEDTRNYGYTF
>TRBJ2-7|NA|NA|TRBV7-8
TGTGCCAGCAGCTCTACAGGTTACGAGCAGTACTTC
CASSSTGYEQYF
>TRBJ2-1|NA|NA|TRBV7-2
TGTGCCAGCAGCTTAGCGGGAGAGGCTTCCTACAATGAGCAGTTCTTC
CASSLAGEASYNEQFF
>TRBJ2-4|NA|TRBD1|TRBV28
TGTGCCAGCAGTTTACAGGGGGAGCTGGCCAAAAACATTCAGTACTTC
CASSLQGELAKNIQYF
>TRBJ2-1|NA|NA|TRBV18
TGTGCCAGCTCTAATTACTTCGGGACAACGAATGAGCAGTTCTTC
CASSNYFGTTNEQFF
>TRBJ1-2|many|NA|TRBV5-8
TGTGCCAGCAGCTTGGAGGTTAGATCTAACTATGGCTACACCTTC
CASSLEVRSNYGYTF
>TRBJ1-2|NA|NA|TRBV28
TGTGCCAGCAGTCTGGGGACACCTTGGTATGGCTACACCTTC
CASSLGTPWYGYTF
>TRBJ1-5|NA|TRBD1|TRBV5-8
TGTGCCAGCAGCCGGCTGACAGGGGTTGATCAGCCCCAGCATTTT
CASSRLTGVDQPQHF
>TRBJ2-3|NA|NA|TRBV5-1
TGCGCCAGCAGCCCGACTAGTCCTAGTACGCAGTATTTT
CASSPTSPSTQYF
>TRBJ2-5|NA|TRBD1|TRBV6-6
TGTGCCAGCAGTTATGGACAGGTCCAAGAGACCCAGTACTTC
CASSYGQVQETQYF
>TRBJ1-4|NA|NA|TRBV19
TGTGCCAGTCAACAGCATCTAAATGAAAAACTGTTTTTT
CASQQHLNEKLFF
>TRBJ1-3|NA|NA|TRBV28
TGTGCCAGCAGTTTAGGACCCCGGGGAAACACCATATATTTT
CASSLGPRGNTIYF
>TRBJ1-5|once|NA|TRBV6-1
TGTGCCAGCAGAGGGACAACTAATCAGCCCCAGCATTTT
CASRGTTNQPQHF
>TRBJ2-1|NA|TRBD1|TRBV29-1
TGCAGCGTTGGGCTAGACAGGGTTTCCTACAATGAGCAGTTCTTC
CSVGLDRVSYNEQFF
>TRBJ2-3|NA|TRBD2|TRBV4-1
TGCGCCAGCAGCTCCCTCACGGGAGGGACAGATACGCAGTATTTT
CASSSLTGGTDTQYF